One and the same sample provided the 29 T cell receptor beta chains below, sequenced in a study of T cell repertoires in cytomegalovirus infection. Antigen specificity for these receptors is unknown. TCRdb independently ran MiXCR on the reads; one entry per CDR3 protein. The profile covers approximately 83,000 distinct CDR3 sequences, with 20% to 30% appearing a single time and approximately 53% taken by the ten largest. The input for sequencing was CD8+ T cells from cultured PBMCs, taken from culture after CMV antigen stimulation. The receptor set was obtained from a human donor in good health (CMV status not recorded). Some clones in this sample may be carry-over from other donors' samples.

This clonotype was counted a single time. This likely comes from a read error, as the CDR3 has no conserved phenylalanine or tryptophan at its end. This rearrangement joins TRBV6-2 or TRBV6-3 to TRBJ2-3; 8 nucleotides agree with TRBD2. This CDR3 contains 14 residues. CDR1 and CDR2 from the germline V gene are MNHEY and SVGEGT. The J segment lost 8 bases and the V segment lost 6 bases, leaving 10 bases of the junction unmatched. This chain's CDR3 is CASSYGLASGTQYL. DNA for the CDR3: TGTGCCAGCAGCTATGGACTAGCATCGGGTACGCAGTATCTT.

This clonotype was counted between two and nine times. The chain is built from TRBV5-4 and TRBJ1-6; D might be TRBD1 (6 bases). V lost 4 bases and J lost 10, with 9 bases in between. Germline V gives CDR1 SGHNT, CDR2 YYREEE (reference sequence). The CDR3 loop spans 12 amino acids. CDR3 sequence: CASSPGGSPLHF. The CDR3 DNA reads TGTGCCAGCAGCCCGGGGGGCTCACCCCTCCACTTT.

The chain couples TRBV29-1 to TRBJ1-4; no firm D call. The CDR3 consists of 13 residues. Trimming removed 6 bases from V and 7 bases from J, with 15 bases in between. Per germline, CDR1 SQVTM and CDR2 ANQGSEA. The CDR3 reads CSVDGVNGEKLFF. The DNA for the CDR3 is TGCAGCGTGGACGGGGTGAACGGTGAAAAACTGTTTTTT.

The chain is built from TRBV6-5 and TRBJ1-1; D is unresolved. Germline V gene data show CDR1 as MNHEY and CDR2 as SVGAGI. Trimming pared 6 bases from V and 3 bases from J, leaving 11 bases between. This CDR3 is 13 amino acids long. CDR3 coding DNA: TGTGCCAGCAGCCCCCCCAGGCACACTGAAGCTTTCTTT. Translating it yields CASSPPRHTEAFF.

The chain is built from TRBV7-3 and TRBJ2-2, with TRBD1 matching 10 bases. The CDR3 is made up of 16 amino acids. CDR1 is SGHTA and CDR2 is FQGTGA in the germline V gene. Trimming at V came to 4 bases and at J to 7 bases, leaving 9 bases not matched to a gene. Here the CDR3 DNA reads TGTGCCAGCAGCTCCTCGGGACAGGGGTGGAACGGGGAGCTGTTTTTT. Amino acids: CASSSSGQGWNGELFF.

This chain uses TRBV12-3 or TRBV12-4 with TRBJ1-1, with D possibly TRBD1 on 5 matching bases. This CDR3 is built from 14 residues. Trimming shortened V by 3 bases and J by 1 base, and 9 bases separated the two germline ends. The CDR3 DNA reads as TGTGCCAGCAGTTTTTCGGGACGGAACACTGAAGCTTTCTTT. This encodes CASSFSGRNTEAFF.

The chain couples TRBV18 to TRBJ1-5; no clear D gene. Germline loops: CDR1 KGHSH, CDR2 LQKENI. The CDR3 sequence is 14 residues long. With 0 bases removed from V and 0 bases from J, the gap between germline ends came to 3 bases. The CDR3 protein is CASSPPDSNQPQHF. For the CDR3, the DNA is TGTGCCAGCTCACCACCAGATAGCAATCAGCCCCAGCATTTT. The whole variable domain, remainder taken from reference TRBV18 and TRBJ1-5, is NAGVMQNPRHLVRRRGQEARLRCSPMKGHSHVYWYRQLPEEGLKFMVYLQKENIIDESGMPKERFSAEFPKEGPSILRIQQVVRGDSAAYFCASSPPDSNQPQHFGDGTRLSIL.

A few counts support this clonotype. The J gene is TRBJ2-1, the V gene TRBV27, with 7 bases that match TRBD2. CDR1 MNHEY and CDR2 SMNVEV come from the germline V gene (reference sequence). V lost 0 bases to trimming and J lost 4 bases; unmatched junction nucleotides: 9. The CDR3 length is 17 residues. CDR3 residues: CASSLSGTTTFYNEQFF. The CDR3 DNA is TGTGCCAGCAGTTTATCCGGGACTACGACCTTTTACAATGAGCAGTTCTTC.

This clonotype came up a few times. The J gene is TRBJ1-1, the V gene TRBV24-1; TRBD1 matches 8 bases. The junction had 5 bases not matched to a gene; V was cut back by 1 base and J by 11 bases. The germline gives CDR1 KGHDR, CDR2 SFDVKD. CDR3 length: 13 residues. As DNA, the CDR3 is TGTGCCACCAGTGATTTCGTGACAGGGGAGGCTTTCTTT. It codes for CATSDFVTGEAFF.

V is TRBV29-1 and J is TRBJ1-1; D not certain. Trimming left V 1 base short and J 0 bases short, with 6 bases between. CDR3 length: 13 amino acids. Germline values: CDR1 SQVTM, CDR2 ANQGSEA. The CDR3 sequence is CSVEAPLNTEAFF. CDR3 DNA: TGCAGCGTTGAAGCGCCCCTGAACACTGAAGCTTTCTTT.

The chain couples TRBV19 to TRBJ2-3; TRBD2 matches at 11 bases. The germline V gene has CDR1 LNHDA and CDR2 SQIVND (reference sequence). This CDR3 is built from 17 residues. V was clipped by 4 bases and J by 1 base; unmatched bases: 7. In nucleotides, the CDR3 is TGTGCCAGTAGTACCGTAGCGGGGGGGCGACGCACAGATACGCAGTATTTT. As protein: CASSTVAGGRRTDTQYF.

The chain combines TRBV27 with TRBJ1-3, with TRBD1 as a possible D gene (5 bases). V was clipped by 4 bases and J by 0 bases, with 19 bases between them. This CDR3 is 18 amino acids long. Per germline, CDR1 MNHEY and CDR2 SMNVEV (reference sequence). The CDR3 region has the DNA TGTGCCAGCAGTTCGACCCTCCCACAGGTCGCCTCTGGAAACACCATATATTTT. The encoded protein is CASSSTLPQVASGNTIYF.

CDR3 sequence: CASNPGPLWTEAFF. CDR3 nucleotides: TGTGCCAGTAACCCGGGACCTCTGTGGACTGAAGCTTTCTTT. V is TRBV19 and J is TRBJ1-1; D possibly corresponds to TRBD1 (5 bases). V lost 7 bases, J lost 5 bases, and 17 bases lay in between. This CDR3 comprises 14 residues. Germline V gives CDR1 LNHDA, CDR2 SQIVND (reference sequence).

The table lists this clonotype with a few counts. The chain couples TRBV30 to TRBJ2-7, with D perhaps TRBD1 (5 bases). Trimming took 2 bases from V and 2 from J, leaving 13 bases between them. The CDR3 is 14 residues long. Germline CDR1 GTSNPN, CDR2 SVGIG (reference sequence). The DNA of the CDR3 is TGTGCCTGGAGTAAACAGGTTGTGCCCTACGAGCAGTACTTC. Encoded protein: CAWSKQVVPYEQYF. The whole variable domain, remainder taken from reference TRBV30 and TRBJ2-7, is SQTIHQWPATLVQPVGSPLSLECTVEGTSNPNLYWYRQAAGRGLQLLFYSVGIGQISSEVPQNLSASRPQDRQFILSSKKLLLSDSGFYLCAWSKQVVPYEQYFGPGTRLTVT.

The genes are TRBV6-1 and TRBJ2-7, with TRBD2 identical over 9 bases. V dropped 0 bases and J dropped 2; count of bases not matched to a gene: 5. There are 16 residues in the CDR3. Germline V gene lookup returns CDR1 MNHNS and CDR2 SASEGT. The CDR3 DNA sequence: TGTGCCAGCAGTGAAGCGATTAGCGGGGGAACCTACGAGCAGTACTTC. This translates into CASSEAISGGTYEQYF.

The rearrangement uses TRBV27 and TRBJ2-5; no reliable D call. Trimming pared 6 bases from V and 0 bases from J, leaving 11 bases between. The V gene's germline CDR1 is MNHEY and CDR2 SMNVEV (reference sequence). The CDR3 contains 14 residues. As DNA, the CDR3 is TGTGCCAGCAGCCCCTGGGCGGACCAAGAGACCCAGTACTTC. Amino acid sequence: CASSPWADQETQYF.

CDR3 coding DNA: TGCGCCAGCAGTGACCCGGGACTAGCTGCCCACGAGCAGTACTTC. Residues: CASSDPGLAAHEQYF. J is TRBJ2-7 and V is TRBV10-2; 9 nucleotides line up with TRBD2. Germline V gives CDR1 WSHSY, CDR2 SAAADI. CDR3 size: 15 residues. V dropped 3 bases and J dropped 5; count of bases not matched to a gene: 8.

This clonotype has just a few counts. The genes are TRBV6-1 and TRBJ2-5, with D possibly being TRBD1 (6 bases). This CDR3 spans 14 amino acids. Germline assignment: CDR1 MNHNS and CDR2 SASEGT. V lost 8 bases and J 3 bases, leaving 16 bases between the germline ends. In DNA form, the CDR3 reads TGTGCCAGCTACCAGGGGTGGTATGAAGAGACCCAGTACTTC. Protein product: CASYQGWYEETQYF.

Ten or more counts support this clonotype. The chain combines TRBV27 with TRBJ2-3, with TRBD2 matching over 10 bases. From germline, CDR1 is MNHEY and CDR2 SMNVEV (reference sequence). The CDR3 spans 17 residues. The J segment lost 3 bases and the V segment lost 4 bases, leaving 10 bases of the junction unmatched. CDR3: CASSSPSGGAWTDTQYF. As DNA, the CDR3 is TGTGCCAGCAGTTCGCCGAGCGGGGGGGCCTGGACAGATACGCAGTATTTT.

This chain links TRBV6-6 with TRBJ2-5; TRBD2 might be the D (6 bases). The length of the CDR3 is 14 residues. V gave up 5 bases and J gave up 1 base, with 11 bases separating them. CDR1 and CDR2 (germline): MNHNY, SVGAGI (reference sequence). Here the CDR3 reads CASSASAVQETQYF. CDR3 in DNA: TGTGCCAGCAGTGCTAGCGCCGTCCAAGAGACCCAGTACTTC.

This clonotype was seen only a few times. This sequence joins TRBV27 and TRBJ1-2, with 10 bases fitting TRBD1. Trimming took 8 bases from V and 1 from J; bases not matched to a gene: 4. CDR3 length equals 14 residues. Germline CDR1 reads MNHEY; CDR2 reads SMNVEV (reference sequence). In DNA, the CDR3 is TGTGCCAGCCGTAGGACAGGGGGTAACTATGGCTACACCTTC. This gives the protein CASRRTGGNYGYTF.

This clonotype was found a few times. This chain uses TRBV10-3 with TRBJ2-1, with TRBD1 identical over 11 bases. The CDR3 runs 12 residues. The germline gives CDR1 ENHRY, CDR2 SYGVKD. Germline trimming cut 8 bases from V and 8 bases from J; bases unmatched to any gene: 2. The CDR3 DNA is TGTGCCATCGGGACAGGGGGTCATGAGCAGTTCTTC. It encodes CAIGTGGHEQFF.

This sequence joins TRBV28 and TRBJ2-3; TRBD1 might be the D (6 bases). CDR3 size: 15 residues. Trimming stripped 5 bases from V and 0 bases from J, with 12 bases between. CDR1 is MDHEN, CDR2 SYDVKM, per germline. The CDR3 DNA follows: TGTGCCAGCAGTGGGGGCGGGTTTAGCACAGATACGCAGTATTTT. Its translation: CASSGGGFSTDTQYF.

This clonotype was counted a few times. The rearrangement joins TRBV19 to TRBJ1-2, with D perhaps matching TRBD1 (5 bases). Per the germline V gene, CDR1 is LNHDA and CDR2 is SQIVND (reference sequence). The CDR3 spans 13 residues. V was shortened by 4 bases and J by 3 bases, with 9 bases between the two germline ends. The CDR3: CASSTGTYYGYTF. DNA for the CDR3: TGTGCCAGTAGTACCGGGACCTACTATGGCTACACCTTC.

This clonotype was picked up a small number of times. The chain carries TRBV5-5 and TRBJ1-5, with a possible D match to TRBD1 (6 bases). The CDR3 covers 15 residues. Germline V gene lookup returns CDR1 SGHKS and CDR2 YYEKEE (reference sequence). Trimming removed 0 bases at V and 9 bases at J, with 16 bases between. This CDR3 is CASSLADWEGGPQHF. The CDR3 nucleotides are TGTGCCAGCAGCTTGGCCGACTGGGAGGGGGGGCCCCAGCATTTT. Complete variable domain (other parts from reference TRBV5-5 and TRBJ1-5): DAGVTQSPTHLIKTRGQQVTLRCSPISGHKSVSWYQQVLGQGPQFIFQYYEKEERGRGNFPDRFSARQFPNYSSELNVNALLLGDSALYLCASSLADWEGGPQHFGDGTRLSIL.

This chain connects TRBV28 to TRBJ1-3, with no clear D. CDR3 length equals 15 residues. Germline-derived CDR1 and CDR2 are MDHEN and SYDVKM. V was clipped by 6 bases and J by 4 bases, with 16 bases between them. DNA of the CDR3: TGTGCCAGCAGCCGGAGTGGTGGGATCGGAAACACCATATATTTT. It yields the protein CASSRSGGIGNTIYF.

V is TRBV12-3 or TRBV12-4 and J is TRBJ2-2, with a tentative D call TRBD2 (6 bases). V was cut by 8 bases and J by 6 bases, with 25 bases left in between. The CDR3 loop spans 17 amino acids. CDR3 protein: CASGLSAPEKRAGELFF. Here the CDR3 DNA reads TGTGCCAGCGGACTAAGCGCGCCTGAGAAGCGGGCCGGGGAGCTGTTTTTT.

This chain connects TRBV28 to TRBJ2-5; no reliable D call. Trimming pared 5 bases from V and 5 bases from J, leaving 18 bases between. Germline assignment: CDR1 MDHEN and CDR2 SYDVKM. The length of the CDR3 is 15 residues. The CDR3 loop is CASSPSGLQMETQYF. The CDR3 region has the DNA TGTGCCAGCAGTCCTTCGGGCTTGCAGATGGAGACCCAGTACTTC. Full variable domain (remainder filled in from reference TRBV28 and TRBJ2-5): DVKVTQSSRYLVKRTGEKVFLECVQDMDHENMFWYRQDPGLGLRLIYFSYDVKMKEKGDIPEGYSVSREKKERFSLILESASTNQTSMYLCASSPSGLQMETQYFGPGTRLLVL.

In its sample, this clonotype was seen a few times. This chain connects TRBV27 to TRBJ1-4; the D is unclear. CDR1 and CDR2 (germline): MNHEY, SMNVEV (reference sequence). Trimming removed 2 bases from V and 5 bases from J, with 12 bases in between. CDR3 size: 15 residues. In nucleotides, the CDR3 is TGTGCCAGCAGTTTAAATGGGGAACCCAATGAAAAACTGTTTTTT. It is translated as CASSLNGEPNEKLFF.